The source of this T cell receptor (beta chain) is a study of T cells in Graves' hyperthyroidism and ophthalmopathy. The overall study: The blood sample was taken at first diagnosis, before treatment began.

Diagnosing involved the use of clinical symptoms, serum thyroxine and TRAb, thyroid ultrasound and orbital computed tomography. From RNA transcripts, TCR beta CDR3 regions were amplified. HTBI primers were employed in a first-round RT-PCR of the TCR CDR3. Each CDR3 protein gets one entry after TCRdb re-called the multiplex PCR reads with MiXCR. This sample carries fewer than 650,000 distinct CDR3 sequences, around 14% of them seen once, and the ten largest clones take around 7%. The V end lost 3 bases, the J end lost 1 base, and 8 bases lay between the germline ends. This CDR3 has 13 amino acids. Germline assignment: CDR1 SQVTM and CDR2 ANQGSEA. Study results and caveats: The authors' 13 V-J model separated ophthalmopathy from stable hyperthyroidism. Blood also showed most of the thyroid clonotypes that were expanded above 0.001.

This clonotype was seen many times. Its specificity is unknown. This chain joins TRBV29-1 and TRBJ2-3; unclear D gene. This TCR was sampled from a young woman with Graves' ophthalmopathy. Material: blood. The CDR3 nucleotides read TGCAGCGTTGAGAGGTCCCGCACAGATACGCAGTATTTT. This codes for CSVERSRTDTQYF.